A single sample is the source of the 30 T cell receptor beta chains below, sequenced in a study of control samples from healthy donors and cancer patients. Using immunoSEQ multiplex PCR, the repertoire was profiled, and TCRdb retains in-frame clones only, with some absent. The repertoire includes about 150,000 clones, around 90% of them detected once, and less than 0.75% sits in the top ten. Sequenced: blood. The receptor source for this set is a woman aged 25 to 39 in good health.

The chain is built from TRBV7-8 and TRBJ2-5, with D possibly matching TRBD2 (6 bases). V dropped 3 bases and J dropped 1 base, with 15 bases sitting between them. This CDR3 comprises 16 residues. Germline values: CDR1 SGHVS, CDR2 FQNEAQ. CDR3 in amino acids: CASSFGRGGTQETQYF. CDR3 nucleotide sequence: TGTGCCAGCAGCTTTGGCCGGGGAGGAACCCAAGAGACCCAGTACTTC.

This clone showed up just once. The chain uses TRBV12-5 and TRBJ2-2, with 10 positions matching TRBD2. This CDR3 contains 19 residues. V lost 3 bases, J lost 1 base, and 11 bases stayed unmatched. Germline V gives CDR1 LGHNT, CDR2 FRNRAP. DNA of the CDR3: TGTGCTAGTGGTTTTTCGGCTAGCGGGAGCCTATTGAACACCGGGGAGCTGTTTTTT. Protein sequence: CASGFSASGSLLNTGELFF.

V gene TRBV7-2 combines with J gene TRBJ1-1, with D perhaps matching TRBD1 (6 bases). The CDR3 length is 16 residues. V was clipped by 1 base and J by 4 bases, with 16 bases between them. Germline V lookup: CDR1 SGHTA, CDR2 FQGNSA. The CDR3 DNA is TGTGCCAGCAGCTTAGGGACAGCGGGGTCGGGCACTGAAGCTTTCTTT. As protein: CASSLGTAGSGTEAFF.

In its sample, this clone was seen once. This sequence joins TRBV7-2 and TRBJ2-5; D is undetermined. Trimming cost V 0 bases and J 5 bases, with 7 bases left between them. In germline, CDR1 is SGHTA, CDR2 FQGNSA. This CDR3 is 13 amino acids long. The CDR3 sequence is CASSLARRETQYF. CDR3 bases: TGTGCCAGCAGCTTAGCGCGGCGGGAGACCCAGTACTTC.

The rearrangement links TRBV14 to TRBJ2-1, with a weak D call TRBD1 (5 bases). The CDR3 runs 15 residues. Germline V lookup: CDR1 SGHDN, CDR2 FVKESK. With 0 bases removed from V and 5 bases from J, the gap between germline ends came to 11 bases. The CDR3, as DNA: TGTGCCAGCAGCCAAGACCAGGGAATCGACAATGAGCAGTTCTTC. Protein sequence: CASSQDQGIDNEQFF.

V is TRBV7-8 and J is TRBJ1-3; possibly TRBD1 for D (6 bases). In germline, CDR1 is SGHVS, CDR2 FQNEAQ. CDR3 length: 20 residues. The V end lost 5 bases, the J end lost 1 base, and 27 bases lay between the germline ends. In DNA, the CDR3 is TGTGCCAGCAGCCAAAGGGTCCTTACACCGGGACAACTTTCTGGAAACACCATATATTTT. Protein sequence: CASSQRVLTPGQLSGNTIYF.

CDR3 sequence reads: CASSLDSYGYTF. The CDR3 DNA sequence: TGCGCCAGCAGCCTGGACAGCTATGGCTACACCTTC. The V and J genes are TRBV5-1 and TRBJ1-2, with a weak D call TRBD1 (6 bases). The CDR3 extends over 12 amino acids. Trimming removed 4 bases from V and 4 bases from J, with 8 bases in between. CDR1 SGHRS and CDR2 YFSETQ come from the germline V gene. Supplemented by reference TRBV5-1 and TRBJ1-2, the full variable domain reads KAGVTQTPRYLIKTRGQQVTLSCSPISGHRSVSWYQQTPGQGLQFLFEYFSETQRNKGNFPGRFSGRQFSNSRSEMNVSTLELGDSALYLCASSLDSYGYTFGSGTRLTVV.

The rearrangement links TRBV28 to TRBJ1-1; the D gene is possibly TRBD1 (6 bases). Germline V gene lookup returns CDR1 MDHEN and CDR2 SYDVKM. The CDR3 has 12 amino acids. V was shortened by 0 bases and J by 10 bases, with 9 bases between the two germline ends. CDR3 nucleotide sequence: TGTGCCAGCAGTTTATGGGACAGCAGAGCTTTCTTT. It encodes CASSLWDSRAFF.

This clone came up once. The V gene is TRBV18, the J gene TRBJ2-1; D perhaps matches TRBD2 (6 bases). Deletions cut 2 bases from V and 0 bases from J, with 8 bases between. Germline CDR1 KGHSH, CDR2 LQKENI. This CDR3 region has 15 residues. The DNA for the CDR3 is TGTGCCAGCTCACCAGGGACTCTCTCCTACAATGAGCAGTTCTTC. Translating gives CASSPGTLSYNEQFF. Supplemented by reference TRBV18 and TRBJ2-1, the full variable domain reads NAGVMQNPRHLVRRRGQEARLRCSPMKGHSHVYWYRQLPEEGLKFMVYLQKENIIDESGMPKERFSAEFPKEGPSILRIQQVVRGDSAAYFCASSPGTLSYNEQFFGPGTRLTVL.

The V call is TRBV3-1 (or the pseudogene TRBV3-2), the J call TRBJ2-2; 10 nucleotides align to TRBD2. The trim removed 1 base at V and 6 bases at J, leaving 2 bases unmatched. The germline gives CDR1 LGHDT, CDR2 YNNKEL (reference sequence). The CDR3 loop spans 15 amino acids. The CDR3 bases are TGTGCCAGCAGCCAAGGAGCGGGAGGGGCCGGGGAGCTGTTTTTT. Translation gives CASSQGAGGAGELFF.

Points on this clone: Its ends do not fully match the called genes, so a read error is possible. Other DNA sequences in the sample encode the same CDR3. This chain links TRBV3-1 (or the pseudogene TRBV3-2) with TRBJ2-1, with 10 bases matching TRBD2. This CDR3 is 16 amino acids long. In germline, CDR1 is LGHDT, CDR2 YNNKEL (reference sequence). This chain's CDR3 is CASSQGLAEAYNEQFF. The CDR3 DNA reads TGCGCCAGCAGCCAAGGACTAGCGGAGGCCTACAATGAGCAGTTCTTC.

This chain uses TRBV28 with TRBJ2-3, with 12 bases matching TRBD2. Germline trimming cut 3 bases from V and 0 bases from J; bases unmatched to any gene: 4. Germline V gene lookup returns CDR1 MDHEN and CDR2 SYDVKM. The length of the CDR3 is 17 residues. CDR3 nucleotide sequence: TGTGCCAGCAGTTTGCGGACTAGCGGGACTAGCACAGATACGCAGTATTTT. It codes for CASSLRTSGTSTDTQYF.

This clone occurred once. The V gene is TRBV28, the J gene TRBJ1-5; no definite D call. The CDR3 extends over 13 amino acids. The V and J ends lost 5 bases and 4 bases respectively, with 9 bases between them. From germline, CDR1 is MDHEN and CDR2 SYDVKM. The CDR3 reads CASSVEGNQPQHF. The CDR3 DNA reads TGTGCCAGCAGTGTAGAGGGTAATCAGCCCCAGCATTTT.

The rearrangement uses TRBV27 and TRBJ1-1; 7 nucleotides match TRBD1. CDR1 is MNHEY and CDR2 is SMNVEV in the germline V gene (reference sequence). Trimming took 2 bases from V and 2 from J; bases not matched to a gene: 8. The CDR3 sequence is 16 residues long. The CDR3 coding sequence is TGTGCCAGCAGTTTAAGGCGGGCAGGGGGTAACACTGAAGCTTTCTTT. Its translation is CASSLRRAGGNTEAFF.

The chain links TRBV13 to TRBJ2-7; TRBD2 matches at 10 bases. J lost 7 bases, V lost 6 bases, and 6 bases had no gene match. The CDR3 totals 13 residues. CDR1 PRHDT and CDR2 FYEKMQ come from the germline V gene (reference sequence). The chain's CDR3 is CASRRTSGGEQYF. As DNA, the CDR3 is TGTGCCAGCAGGAGGACTAGCGGCGGGGAGCAGTACTTC.

The rearrangement uses TRBV7-6 and TRBJ2-7; D unclear. The CDR3 is 16 residues long. The germline V gene encodes CDR1 SGHVS and CDR2 FNYEAQ. Trimming left V 1 base short and J 4 bases short, with 17 bases between. The CDR3 region is CASSLEAAGLLYEQYF. The DNA for the CDR3 is TGTGCCAGCAGCTTAGAGGCGGCAGGTCTTCTATACGAGCAGTACTTC.

The gene calls are TRBV4-1 and TRBJ2-7; the match to TRBD1 covers 7 bases. Per the germline V gene, CDR1 is MGHRA and CDR2 is YSYEKL. CDR3 length: 14 amino acids. The V gene end was trimmed by 4 bases and the J gene end by 2 bases; junction bases not matched to a gene: 5. The CDR3 DNA sequence: TGCGCCAGCAGCCCGGGACAGCGAACCTACGAGCAGTACTTC. Its protein is CASSPGQRTYEQYF.

This clone came up a few times. The chain uses TRBV5-4 and TRBJ2-3; a possible D gene is TRBD1 (6 bases). CDR1 and CDR2 (germline): SGHNT, YYREEE (reference sequence). The ends were cut back, 4 bases at V and 2 bases at J, with 14 bases in the middle. The CDR3 consists of 15 residues. CDR3 in amino acids: CASSRSQGPTDTQYF. The CDR3 nucleotides are TGTGCCAGCAGCCGAAGTCAGGGGCCCACAGATACGCAGTATTTT.

A few counts support this clone. The V gene is TRBV20-1, the J gene TRBJ2-2; 7 bases align to TRBD2. V trimming: 3 bases; J trimming: 3 bases; junction bases outside the gene matches: 7. This CDR3 has 15 residues. CDR1 and CDR2 (germline): DFQATT, SNEGSKA (reference sequence). In DNA form, the CDR3 reads TGCAGTGCTAGTAGGGCGGGAGAGGACACCGGGGAGCTGTTTTTT. Protein: CSASRAGEDTGELFF.

The chain joins TRBV24-1 to TRBJ2-2, with 9 bases matching TRBD1. The CDR3 spans 16 residues. Germline V CDR1 and CDR2: KGHDR, SFDVKD. With V trimmed by 4 bases and J by 2 bases, 4 bases remained unmatched. CDR3 nucleotide sequence: TGTGCCACCAGTGAGCCGGGACAGGGTAACACCGGGGAGCTGTTTTTT. The encoded protein is CATSEPGQGNTGELFF.

CDR3 in amino acids: CASSLPRQVDEKLFF. In nucleotides, the CDR3 is TGTGCCAGCAGCTTACCCCGACAGGTGGATGAAAAACTGTTTTTT. The V call is TRBV11-3, the J call TRBJ1-4, with D possibly being TRBD1 (6 bases). Trimming removed 2 bases from V and 6 bases from J, with 13 bases in between. CDR3 size: 15 residues. Germline V gene lookup returns CDR1 SGHNT and CDR2 YENEEA.

The J gene is TRBJ1-6, the V gene TRBV5-4, with 7 nucleotides matching TRBD1. Germline V gene lookup returns CDR1 SGHNT and CDR2 YYREEE (reference sequence). CDR3 length equals 14 residues. The ends lost 2 bases at V and 7 bases at J; junction bases unmatched: 3. The CDR3 DNA is TGTGCCAGCAGCTTCGAGGGGGCAAATTCACCCCTCCACTTT. Translation gives CASSFEGANSPLHF.

CDR3 nucleotides: TGTGCCACCAGTCCGGGACAGGGGAACACCATATATTTT. Translated: CATSPGQGNTIYF. The chain joins TRBV24-1 to TRBJ1-3; TRBD1 matches at 10 bases. The V gene's germline CDR1 is KGHDR and CDR2 SFDVKD. The length of the CDR3 is 13 residues. After removal of 6 bases from V and 7 bases from J, the junction contained 2 bases not matched to a gene.

V is TRBV7-6 and J is TRBJ2-1; 7 bases are shared with TRBD2. The CDR3 has 15 amino acids. With V trimmed by 5 bases and J by 2 bases, 6 bases remained unmatched. Germline V CDR1 and CDR2: SGHVS, FNYEAQ. In DNA, the CDR3 is TGTGCCAGCAGCCGCCTAGCGGAGCCCTACAATGAGCAGTTCTTC. This encodes CASSRLAEPYNEQFF. The full variable domain, rest sourced from reference TRBV7-6 and TRBJ2-1, is GAGVSQSPRYKVTKRGQDVALRCDPISGHVSLYWYRQALGQGPEFLTYFNYEAQQDKSGLPNDRFSAERPEGSISTLTIQRTEQRDSAMYRCASSRLAEPYNEQFFGPGTRLTVL.

V gene TRBV30 combines with J gene TRBJ1-3; 10 bases agree with TRBD1. CDR3 length equals 14 residues. V gave up 3 bases and J gave up 4 bases; unmatched junction bases: 3. Germline-derived CDR1 and CDR2 are GTSNPN and SVGIG (reference sequence). The CDR3 sequence: CAWSSGQGGNTIYF. The CDR3, as DNA: TGTGCCTGGAGCTCGGGACAGGGGGGAAACACCATATATTTT.

The chain is built from TRBV11-2 and TRBJ2-7; no clear D. V lost 4 bases and J 5 bases, leaving 9 bases between the germline ends. There are 12 residues in the CDR3. Looked up from germline, CDR1 is SGHAT and CDR2 is FQNNGV. CDR3 nucleotide sequence: TGTGCCAGCAGCTCCTTCCAAAACGAGCAGTACTTC. This gives the protein CASSSFQNEQYF.

V gene TRBV30 combines with J gene TRBJ2-1; 11 positions match TRBD2. This CDR3 has 15 residues. Germline loops: CDR1 GTSNPN, CDR2 SVGIG (reference sequence). V lost 3 bases to trimming and J lost 9 bases; unmatched junction nucleotides: 10. The CDR3 sequence is CAWRPTSGRWSEQFF. The CDR3 DNA reads TGTGCCTGGAGACCAACTAGCGGGAGATGGTCTGAGCAGTTCTTC.

The chain carries TRBV19 and TRBJ1-2, with 7 bases fitting TRBD1. The junction had 3 bases not matched to a gene; V was cut back by 1 base and J by 4 bases. CDR3 length: 14 amino acids. In germline, CDR1 is LNHDA, CDR2 SQIVND (reference sequence). The CDR3: CASSIVGQSYGYTF. The DNA for the CDR3 is TGTGCCAGTAGTATAGTGGGACAGTCCTATGGCTACACCTTC. Using reference TRBV19 and TRBJ1-2 for the parts outside the CDR3, the full variable domain is DGGITQSPKYLFRKEGQNVTLSCEQNLNHDAMYWYRQDPGQGLRLIYYSQIVNDFQKGDIAEGYSVSREKKESFPLTVTSAQKNPTAFYLCASSIVGQSYGYTFGSGTRLTVV.

V is TRBV11-2 and J is TRBJ2-3, with 7 positions matching TRBD2. V gave up 1 base and J gave up 3 bases; unmatched junction bases: 4. The CDR3 is made up of 15 amino acids. Germline loops: CDR1 SGHAT, CDR2 FQNNGV. The CDR3 region is CASSLGTSATDTQYF. CDR3 nucleotides: TGTGCCAGCAGCTTAGGGACTAGTGCAACAGATACGCAGTATTTT. Full variable domain (rest looked up from reference TRBV11-2 and TRBJ2-3): EAGVAQSPRYKIIEKRQSVAFWCNPISGHATLYWYQQILGQGPKLLIQFQNNGVVDDSQLPKDRFSAERLKGVDSTLKIQPAKLEDSAVYLCASSLGTSATDTQYFGPGTRLTVL.

This chain joins TRBV7-9 and TRBJ2-3, with a weak D call TRBD2 (6 bases). The germline V gene has CDR1 SEHNR and CDR2 FQNEAQ (reference sequence). The V gene lost 4 bases and the J gene lost 8 bases, with 13 bases spanning the gap. CDR3 length equals 13 residues. The CDR3 sequence: CASSSPTRGTQYF. The CDR3, as DNA: TGTGCCAGCAGCTCGCCGACTAGGGGTACGCAGTATTTT.